The 6 T cell receptor beta chains below all came from one sample that was sequenced in a study of T-cell memory formation after mild COVID-19. TCRdb used MiXCR to reprocess the 5' RACE reads, holding one entry per CDR3 protein. In the table there are a few hundred thousand distinct CDR3 sequences, more than 15% of which are singletons. Sequenced: PBMCs or a T cell subset sorted from them (not recorded which). These receptors all come from a man younger than 30 who had mild COVID-19 (a few samples of this study predate the infection). Cell type and time point are not known.

The chain recombines TRBV7-2 with TRBJ2-5, with D possibly TRBD1 on 6 matching bases. Germline V gene lookup returns CDR1 SGHTA and CDR2 FQGNSA. The V gene lost 0 bases and the J gene lost 9 bases, with 20 bases spanning the gap. The CDR3 is 16 residues long. This CDR3 is CASSLAPRGERGPQYF. The CDR3 coding sequence is TGTGCCAGCAGCTTAGCTCCCAGGGGCGAAAGGGGACCCCAGTACTTC.

In its sample, this clonotype was seen a few times. The chain couples TRBV6-5 to TRBJ1-2, with 8 bases matching TRBD1. V trimming: 6 bases; J trimming: 5 bases; junction bases outside the gene matches: 5. The CDR3 contains 13 residues. Germline V lookup: CDR1 MNHEY, CDR2 SVGAGI. The CDR3 is CASSPDRGYGYTF. The CDR3 DNA follows: TGTGCCAGCAGCCCAGACAGGGGTTATGGCTACACCTTC.

This chain joins TRBV7-3 and TRBJ2-3, with TRBD2 identical over 14 bases. Trimming cost V 4 bases and J 5 bases; bases outside gene matches: 2. The CDR3 has 15 residues. In germline, CDR1 is SGHTA, CDR2 FQGTGA. The CDR3 is CASSYGTSGGDTQYF. The CDR3 DNA follows: TGTGCCAGCAGCTATGGGACTAGCGGGGGAGATACGCAGTATTTT.

CDR3 coding DNA: TGCGCCAGCAGCTTAAAGGGGGAAGAGACCCAGTACTTC. Protein sequence: CASSLKGEETQYF. The rearrangement links TRBV5-1 to TRBJ2-5; D is possibly TRBD1 (6 bases). Germline values: CDR1 SGHRS, CDR2 YFSETQ. This CDR3 has 13 residues. Trimming took 2 bases from V and 3 from J, leaving 8 bases between them.

The rearrangement uses TRBV5-1 and TRBJ2-2, with a tentative D call TRBD2 (6 bases). Trimming cost V 1 base and J 1 base, with 11 bases left between them. In germline, CDR1 is SGHRS, CDR2 YFSETQ. The CDR3 loop spans 16 amino acids. The CDR3 nucleotides read TGCGCCAGCAGCTTGCGGGGGTTTGAGAACACCGGGGAGCTGTTTTTT. Protein: CASSLRGFENTGELFF.

This clonotype occurred once. The chain joins TRBV5-1 to TRBJ1-2, with D perhaps matching TRBD1 (6 bases). The V end lost 3 bases, the J end lost 2 bases, and 17 bases lay between the germline ends. The germline gives CDR1 SGHRS, CDR2 YFSETQ. CDR3 length equals 16 residues. Here the CDR3 DNA reads TGCGCCAGCAGCTCCAGGGGCGGAGGGACCAACTATGGCTACACCTTC. Its translation is CASSSRGGGTNYGYTF.